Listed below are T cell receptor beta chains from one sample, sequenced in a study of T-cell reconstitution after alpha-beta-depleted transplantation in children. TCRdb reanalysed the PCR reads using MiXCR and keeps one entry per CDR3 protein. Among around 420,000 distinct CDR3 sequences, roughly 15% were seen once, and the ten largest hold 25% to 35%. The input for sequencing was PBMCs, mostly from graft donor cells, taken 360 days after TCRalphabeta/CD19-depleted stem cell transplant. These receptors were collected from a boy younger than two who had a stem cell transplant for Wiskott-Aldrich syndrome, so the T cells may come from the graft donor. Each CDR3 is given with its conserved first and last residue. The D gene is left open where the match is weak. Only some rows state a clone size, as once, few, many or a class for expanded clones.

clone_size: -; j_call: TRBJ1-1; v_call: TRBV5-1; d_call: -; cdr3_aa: CASRPTLNTEAFF; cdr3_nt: TGCGCCAGCAGGCCTACTTTGAACACTGAAGCTTTCTTT
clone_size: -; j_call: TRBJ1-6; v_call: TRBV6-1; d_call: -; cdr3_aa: CASSRGSNSPLHF; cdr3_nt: TGTGCCAGCAGCCGGGGCAGTAATTCACCCCTCCACTTT
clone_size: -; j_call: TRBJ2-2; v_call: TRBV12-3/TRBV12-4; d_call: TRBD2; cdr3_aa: CASSGLAGNTGELFF; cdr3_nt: TGTGCCAGCAGCGGACTAGCGGGGAACACCGGGGAGCTGTTTTTT
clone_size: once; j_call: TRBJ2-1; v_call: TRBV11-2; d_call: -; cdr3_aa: CASSLRGTPLYNEQFF; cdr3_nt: TGTGCCAGCAGCTTAAGGGGCACGCCTCTATACAATGAGCAGTTCTTC
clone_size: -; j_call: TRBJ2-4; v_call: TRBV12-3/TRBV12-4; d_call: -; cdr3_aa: CATTRGATKNIQYF; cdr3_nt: TGTGCCACAACCAGGGGGGCGACCAAAAACATTCAGTACTTC
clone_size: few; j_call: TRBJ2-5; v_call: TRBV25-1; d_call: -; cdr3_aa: CASSDRRGRKETQYF; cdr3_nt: TGTGCCAGCAGTGATAGGAGGGGAAGGAAAGAGACCCAGTACTTC
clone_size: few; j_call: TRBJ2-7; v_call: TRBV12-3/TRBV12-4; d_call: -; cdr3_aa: CASATPGPPYEQYF; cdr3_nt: TGTGCCAGCGCCACGCCGGGACCTCCCTACGAGCAGTACTTC
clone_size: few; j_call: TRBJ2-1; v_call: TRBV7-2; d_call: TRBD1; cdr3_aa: CASSLGGTGGMGEQFF; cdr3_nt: TGTGCCAGCAGCTTAGGTGGGACAGGGGGCATGGGTGAGCAGTTCTTC
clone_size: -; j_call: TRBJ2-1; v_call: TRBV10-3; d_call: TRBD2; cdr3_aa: CAINSEPLTSGRKHNEQFF; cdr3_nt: TGTGCCATCAACAGCGAACCCCTGACTAGCGGGAGGAAACACAATGAGCAGTTCTTC
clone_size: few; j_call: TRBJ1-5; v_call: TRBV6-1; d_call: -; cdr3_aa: CASSSVGRWAPNQPQHF; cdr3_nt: TGTGCCAGCAGCTCCGTGGGGCGATGGGCCCCCAATCAGCCCCAGCATTTT
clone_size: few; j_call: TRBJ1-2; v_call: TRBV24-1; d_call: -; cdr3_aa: CATSDPGRPGYTF; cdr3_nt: TGTGCCACCAGTGATCCCGGTCGGCCTGGCTACACCTTC
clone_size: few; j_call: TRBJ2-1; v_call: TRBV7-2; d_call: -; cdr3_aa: CASSLGGISYNEQFF; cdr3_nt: TGTGCCAGCAGCTTAGGCGGCATCTCCTACAATGAGCAGTTCTTC
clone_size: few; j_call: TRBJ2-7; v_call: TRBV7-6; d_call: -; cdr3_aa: CASSLGGTATYEQYF; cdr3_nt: TGTGCCAGCAGCTTGGGGGGGACAGCTACCTACGAGCAGTACTTC
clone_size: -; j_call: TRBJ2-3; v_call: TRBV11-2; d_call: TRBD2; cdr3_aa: CASSLDQRGVDTQYF; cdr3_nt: TGTGCCAGCAGCTTAGACCAGCGGGGGGTAGATACGCAGTATTTT
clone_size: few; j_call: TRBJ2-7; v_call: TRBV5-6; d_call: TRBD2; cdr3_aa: CASSLFGTTPYEQYF; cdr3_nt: TGTGCCAGCAGCTTGTTCGGGACTACTCCCTACGAGCAGTACTTC
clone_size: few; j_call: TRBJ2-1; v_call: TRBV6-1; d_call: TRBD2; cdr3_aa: CASTSCGGLCDEQFF; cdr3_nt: TGTGCCAGCACATCGTGCGGGGGGCTTTGCGATGAGCAGTTCTTC
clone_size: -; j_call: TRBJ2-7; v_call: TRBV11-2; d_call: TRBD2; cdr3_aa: CASSLPTSGRRGYEQYF; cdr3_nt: TGTGCCAGCAGCCTTCCAACTAGCGGGAGACGGGGCTACGAGCAGTACTTC
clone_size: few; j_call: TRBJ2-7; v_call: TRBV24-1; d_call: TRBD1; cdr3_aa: CATSDPPRTGTDEQYF; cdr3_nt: TGTGCCACCAGTGATCCTCCCCGGACAGGAACCGACGAGCAGTACTTC
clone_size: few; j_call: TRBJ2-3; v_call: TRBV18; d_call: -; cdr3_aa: CASSSDTTDTQYF; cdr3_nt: TGTGCCAGCTCATCCGACACCACAGATACGCAGTATTTT
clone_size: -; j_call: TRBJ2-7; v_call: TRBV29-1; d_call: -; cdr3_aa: CSVDLSPYF; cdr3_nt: TGCAGCGTTGACCTTTCACCCTACTTC
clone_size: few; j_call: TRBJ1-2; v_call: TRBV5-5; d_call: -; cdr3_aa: CASSFFSTGIYNYGYTF; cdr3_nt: TGTGCCAGCAGCTTCTTTTCAACAGGGATCTATAACTATGGCTACACCTTC
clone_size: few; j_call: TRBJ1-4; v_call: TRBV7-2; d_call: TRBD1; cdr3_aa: CASSRDRFNEKLFF; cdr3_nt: TGTGCCAGCAGTCGGGACAGATTCAATGAAAAACTGTTTTTT
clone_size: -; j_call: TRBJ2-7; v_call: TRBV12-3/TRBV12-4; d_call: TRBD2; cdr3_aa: CASSRTSGRAVYEQYF; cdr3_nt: TGTGCCAGCAGCAGGACTAGCGGGAGGGCCGTCTACGAGCAGTACTTC
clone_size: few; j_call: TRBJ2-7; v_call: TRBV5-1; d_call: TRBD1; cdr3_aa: CASSLGLGTVSYEQYF; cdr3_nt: TGCGCCAGCAGCTTGGGTCTCGGGACAGTATCCTACGAGCAGTACTTC
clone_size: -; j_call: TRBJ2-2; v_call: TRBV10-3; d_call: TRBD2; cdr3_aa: CAIKTRLAGVAGELFF; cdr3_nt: TGTGCCATCAAGACCCGACTAGCGGGAGTCGCCGGGGAGCTGTTTTTT
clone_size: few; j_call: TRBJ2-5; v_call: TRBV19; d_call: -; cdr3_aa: CASSGRVDETQYF; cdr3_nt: TGTGCCAGTAGTGGCAGGGTAGACGAGACCCAGTACTTC
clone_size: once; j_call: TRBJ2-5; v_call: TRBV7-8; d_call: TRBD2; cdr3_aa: CASSLKLAGGLQETQYF; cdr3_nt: TGTGCCAGCAGCTTAAAGCTAGCGGGGGGTTTACAAGAGACCCAGTACTTC
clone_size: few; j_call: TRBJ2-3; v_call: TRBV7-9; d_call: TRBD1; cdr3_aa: CASSSGQGAETDTQYF; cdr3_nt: TGTGCCAGCAGCTCGGGACAGGGGGCAGAAACAGATACGCAGTATTTT
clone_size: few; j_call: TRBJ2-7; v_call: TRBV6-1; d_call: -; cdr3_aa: CASTGWGYEQYF; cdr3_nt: TGTGCCAGCACCGGTTGGGGCTACGAGCAGTACTTC
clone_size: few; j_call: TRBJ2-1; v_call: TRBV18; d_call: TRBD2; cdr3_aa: CASSPGTRIYNEQFF; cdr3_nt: TGTGCCAGCTCACCAGGGACTAGGATCTACAATGAGCAGTTCTTC
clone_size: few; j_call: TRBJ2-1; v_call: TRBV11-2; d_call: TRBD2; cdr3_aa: CASSGRTSGGAYNEQFF; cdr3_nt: TGTGCCAGCAGCGGCCGGACTAGCGGGGGGGCCTACAATGAGCAGTTCTTC
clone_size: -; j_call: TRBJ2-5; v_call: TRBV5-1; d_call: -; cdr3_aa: CASSLVSGSQETQYF; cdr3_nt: TGCGCCAGCAGCTTGGTCTCCGGATCCCAAGAGACCCAGTACTTC
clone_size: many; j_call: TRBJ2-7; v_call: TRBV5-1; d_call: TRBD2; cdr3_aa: CASSLVAGVYEQYF; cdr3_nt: TGCGCCAGCAGCTTGGTAGCGGGAGTCTACGAGCAGTACTTC
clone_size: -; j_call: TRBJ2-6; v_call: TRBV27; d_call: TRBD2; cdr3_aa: CASSLYAGAGANVLTF; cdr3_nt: TGTGCCAGCAGTTTATACGCGGGAGCTGGGGCCAACGTCCTGACTTTC
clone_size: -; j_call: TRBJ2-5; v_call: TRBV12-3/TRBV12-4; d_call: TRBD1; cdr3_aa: CASSPPDRVAARQLLGPQYF; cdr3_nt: TGTGCCAGCAGTCCCCCGGACAGGGTGGCTGCCCGCCAGCTCCTAGGGCCCCAGTACTTC
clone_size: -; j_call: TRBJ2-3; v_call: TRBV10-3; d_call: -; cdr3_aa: CAISAVDTQYF; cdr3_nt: TGTGCCATCAGTGCTGTAGATACGCAGTATTTT
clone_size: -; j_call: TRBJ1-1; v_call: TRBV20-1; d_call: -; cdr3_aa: CSARDLTGPFSEAFF; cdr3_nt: TGCAGTGCTAGAGACCTGACAGGTCCCTTCTCCGAAGCTTTCTTT
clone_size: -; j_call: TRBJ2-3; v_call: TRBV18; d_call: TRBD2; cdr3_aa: CASSPLRSGKADTQYF; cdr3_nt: TGTGCCAGCTCACCACTTCGGAGCGGGAAGGCAGATACGCAGTATTTT
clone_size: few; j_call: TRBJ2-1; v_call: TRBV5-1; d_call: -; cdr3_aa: CASSSTRSNEQFF; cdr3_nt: TGCGCCAGCAGCTCTACTAGGAGCAATGAGCAGTTCTTC
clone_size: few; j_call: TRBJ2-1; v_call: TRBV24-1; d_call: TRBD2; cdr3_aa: CATAPKGTRGNEQFF; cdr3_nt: TGTGCCACAGCCCCGAAGGGGACTAGGGGCAATGAGCAGTTCTTC
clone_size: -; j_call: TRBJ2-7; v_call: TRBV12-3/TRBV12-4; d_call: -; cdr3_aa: CASSLGGFLSPSYEQYF; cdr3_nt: TGTGCCAGCAGTTTAGGAGGGTTTTTAAGTCCGTCCTACGAGCAGTACTTC
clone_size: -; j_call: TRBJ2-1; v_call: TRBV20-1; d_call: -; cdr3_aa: CSARRPPSSYNEQFF; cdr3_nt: TGCAGTGCTAGAAGACCACCGAGCTCCTACAATGAGCAGTTCTTC